The source of this T cell receptor beta chain is a study of cytomegalovirus exposure and HLA in healthy donors. Background on the study: The early release's HLA-typed donors yielded 78 million or so unique TCRs. Notes on the study in general: Some segments of the V type, notably TRBV6-2 and TRBV6-3, were excluded as indistinguishable. The investigators catalogued 150 to 200 TCR beta chains as cytomegalovirus-associated.

Primers: 60 Vbeta forward and 13 Jbeta reverse. The table came from immunoSEQ multiplex PCR; TCRdb's copy has only in-frame clones and leaves some out. The repertoire holds about 130,000 clones, 70% to 85% seen once, with around 7% in the top ten. As for this clone: The antigen is not known.

CDR1 and CDR2 from the germline V gene are LGHNA and YNFKEQ. Trimming shortened V by 0 bases and J by 6 bases, and 25 bases separated the two germline ends. This CDR3 contains 19 residues. The receptor comes from a man aged 40-50 years in good health and CMV-seropositive. V and J are TRBV4-2 and TRBJ2-3, with a weak D call TRBD2 (7 bases). Input material: PBMCs. This CDR3 is CASSQEGGQEGGPRDTQYF. The CDR3 nucleotides are TGTGCCAGCAGCCAAGAGGGGGGGCAGGAGGGAGGCCCAAGGGATACGCAGTATTTT.